The 5 T cell receptor beta chains presented below share a single source sample, sequenced in a study of cytomegalovirus exposure and HLA in healthy donors. The PCR was carried out with 60 Vbeta primers and 13 Jbeta primers. Data came from immunoSEQ multiplex PCR; TCRdb stores just in-frame clones and leaves some out. The table lists 150,000 to 200,000 clones, about four fifths of them singletons. Sequencing was carried out using PBMCs. The source is a woman aged 50 to 60 in good health and CMV-seronegative.

This sequence joins TRBV11-2 and TRBJ1-1; D gene ambiguous. The CDR3 runs 14 residues. The germline V and J ends were trimmed by 5 bases and 3 bases, with 13 bases remaining between them. CDR1 is SGHAT, CDR2 FQNNGV, per germline. The CDR3 spells CASSPGVLDTEAFF. The DNA of the CDR3 is TGTGCCAGCAGCCCCGGAGTCCTGGACACTGAAGCTTTCTTT.

Notes on this clone: Without the conserved terminal phenylalanine or tryptophan, this CDR3 likely stems from a read error. The DNA is left out, because the CDR3 cannot be placed on it with certainty; the CDR3 is given as TCRdb lists it. This chain joins TRBV19 and TRBJ1-1. The CDR3 region is 12 residues in length, termini included. The germline V gene encodes CDR1 LNHDA and CDR2 SQIVND (reference sequence). The CDR3 loop reads CASSIMRSGSGS.

The rearrangement links TRBV2 to TRBJ1-1; no clear D gene. Germline-derived CDR1 and CDR2 are SNHLY and FYNNEI. V was cut by 8 bases and J by 0 bases, with 10 bases left in between. The CDR3 loop spans 13 amino acids. The CDR3 DNA reads as TGTGCCAGCGCAGGCAGCATGAACACTGAAGCTTTCTTT. Residues: CASAGSMNTEAFF.

The chain combines TRBV9 with TRBJ1-1; 11 nucleotides agree with TRBD1. V trimming: 4 bases; J trimming: 5 bases; junction bases outside the gene matches: 10. The length of the CDR3 is 16 residues. Germline CDR1 is SGDLS and CDR2 is YYNGEE. The CDR3, as DNA: TGTGCCAGCAGCTCGGACAGGGGGCTATTGGGTACTGAAGCTTTCTTT. Its translation is CASSSDRGLLGTEAFF. The variable domain in full, completed from reference TRBV9 and TRBJ1-1, reads DSGVTQTPKHLITATGQRVTLRCSPRSGDLSVYWYQQSLDQGLQFLIQYYNGEERAKGNILERFSAQQFPDLHSELNLSSLELGDSALYFCASSSDRGLLGTEAFFGQGTRLTVV.

This clone appeared a few times. The genes are TRBV2 and TRBJ1-2; tentative D call: TRBD1 (6 bases). The CDR3 is 13 amino acids. The V gene lost 6 bases and the J gene lost 5 bases, with 13 bases spanning the gap. CDR1 and CDR2 from the germline V gene are SNHLY and FYNNEI. CDR3 residues: CASSAKQGYGYTF. CDR3 DNA: TGTGCCAGCAGCGCAAAACAGGGATATGGCTACACCTTC.